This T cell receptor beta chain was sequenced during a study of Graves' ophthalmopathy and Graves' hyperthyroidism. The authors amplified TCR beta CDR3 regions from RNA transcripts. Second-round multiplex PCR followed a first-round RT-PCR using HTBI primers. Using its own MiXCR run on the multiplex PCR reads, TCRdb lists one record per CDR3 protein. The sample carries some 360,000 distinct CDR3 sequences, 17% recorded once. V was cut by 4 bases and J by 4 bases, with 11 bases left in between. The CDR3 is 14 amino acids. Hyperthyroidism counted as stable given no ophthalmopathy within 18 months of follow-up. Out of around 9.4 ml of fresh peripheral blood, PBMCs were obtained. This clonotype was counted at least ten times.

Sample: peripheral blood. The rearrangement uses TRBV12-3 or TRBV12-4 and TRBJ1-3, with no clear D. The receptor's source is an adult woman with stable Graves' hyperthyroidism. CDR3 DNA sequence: TGTGCCAGCAGTTCCGAGAGAATCGGAAACACCATATATTTT. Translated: CASSSERIGNTIYF.